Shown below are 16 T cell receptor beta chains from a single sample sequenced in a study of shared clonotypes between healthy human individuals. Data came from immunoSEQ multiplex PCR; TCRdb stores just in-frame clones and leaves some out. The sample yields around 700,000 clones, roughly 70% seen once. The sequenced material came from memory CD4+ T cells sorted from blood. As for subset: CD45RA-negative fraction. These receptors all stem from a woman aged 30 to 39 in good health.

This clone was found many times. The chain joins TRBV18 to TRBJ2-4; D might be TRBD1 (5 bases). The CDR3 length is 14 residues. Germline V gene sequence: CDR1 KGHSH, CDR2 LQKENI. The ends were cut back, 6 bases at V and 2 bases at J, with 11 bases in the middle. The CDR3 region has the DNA TGTGCCAGCTCGGAAGGGGTTACCAAAAACATTCAGTACTTC. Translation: CASSEGVTKNIQYF.

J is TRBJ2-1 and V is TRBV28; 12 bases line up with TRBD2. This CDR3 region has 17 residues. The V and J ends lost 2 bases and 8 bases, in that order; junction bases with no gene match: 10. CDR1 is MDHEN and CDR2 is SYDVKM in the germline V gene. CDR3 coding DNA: TGTGCCAGCAGTTTAGGGTTTTGGACTAGCGGGAAAGATGAGCAGTTCTTC. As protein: CASSLGFWTSGKDEQFF.

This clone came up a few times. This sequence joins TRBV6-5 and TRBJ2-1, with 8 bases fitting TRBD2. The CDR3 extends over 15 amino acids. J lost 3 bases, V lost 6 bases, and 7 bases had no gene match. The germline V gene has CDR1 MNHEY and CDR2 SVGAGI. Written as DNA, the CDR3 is TGTGCCAGCAGCCGCAGCGGGAGCCTCTACAATGAGCAGTTCTTC. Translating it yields CASSRSGSLYNEQFF.

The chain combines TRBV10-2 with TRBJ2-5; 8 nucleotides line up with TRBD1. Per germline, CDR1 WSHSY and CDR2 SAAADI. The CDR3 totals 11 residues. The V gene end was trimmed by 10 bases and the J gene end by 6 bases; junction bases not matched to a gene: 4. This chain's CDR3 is CATQGVKTQYF. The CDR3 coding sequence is TGCGCCACACAGGGGGTAAAGACCCAGTACTTC.

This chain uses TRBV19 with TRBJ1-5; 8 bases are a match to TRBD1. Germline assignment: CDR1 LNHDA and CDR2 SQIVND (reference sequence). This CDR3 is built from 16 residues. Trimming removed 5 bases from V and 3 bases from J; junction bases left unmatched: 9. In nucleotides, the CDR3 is TGTGCCAGTAGTGAGCGACAGGGGAAGCCCAATCAGCCCCAGCATTTT. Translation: CASSERQGKPNQPQHF. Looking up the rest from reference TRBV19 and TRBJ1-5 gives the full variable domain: DGGITQSPKYLFRKEGQNVTLSCEQNLNHDAMYWYRQDPGQGLRLIYYSQIVNDFQKGDIAEGYSVSREKKESFPLTVTSAQKNPTAFYLCASSERQGKPNQPQHFGDGTRLSIL.

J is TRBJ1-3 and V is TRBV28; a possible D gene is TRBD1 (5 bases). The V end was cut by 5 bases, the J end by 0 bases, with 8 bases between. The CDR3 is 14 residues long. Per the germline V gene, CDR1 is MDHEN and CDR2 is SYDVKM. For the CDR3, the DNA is TGTGCCAGCAGTACCGGGGGCTCTGGAAACACCATATATTTT. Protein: CASSTGGSGNTIYF. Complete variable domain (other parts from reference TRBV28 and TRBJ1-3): DVKVTQSSRYLVKRTGEKVFLECVQDMDHENMFWYRQDPGLGLRLIYFSYDVKMKEKGDIPEGYSVSREKKERFSLILESASTNQTSMYLCASSTGGSGNTIYFGEGSWLTVV.

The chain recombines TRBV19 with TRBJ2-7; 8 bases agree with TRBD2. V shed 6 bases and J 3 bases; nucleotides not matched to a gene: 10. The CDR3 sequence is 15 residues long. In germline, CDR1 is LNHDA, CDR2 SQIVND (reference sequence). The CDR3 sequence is CASSGTSTMHYEQYF. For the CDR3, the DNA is TGTGCCAGTAGCGGGACTAGTACCATGCACTACGAGCAGTACTTC.

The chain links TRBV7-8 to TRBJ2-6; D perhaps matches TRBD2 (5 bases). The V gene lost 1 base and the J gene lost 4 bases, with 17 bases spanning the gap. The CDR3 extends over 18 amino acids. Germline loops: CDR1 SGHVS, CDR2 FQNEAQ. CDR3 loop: CASSLDRNAGRGANVLTF. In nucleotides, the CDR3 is TGTGCCAGCAGCTTAGATCGGAACGCGGGCAGGGGGGCCAACGTCCTGACTTTC.

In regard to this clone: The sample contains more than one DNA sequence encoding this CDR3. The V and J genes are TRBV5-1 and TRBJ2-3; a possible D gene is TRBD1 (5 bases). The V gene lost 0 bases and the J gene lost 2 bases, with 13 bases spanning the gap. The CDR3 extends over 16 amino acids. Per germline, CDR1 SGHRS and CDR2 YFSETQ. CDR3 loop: CASSLEGRGDTDTQYF. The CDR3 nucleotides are TGCGCCAGCAGCTTGGAGGGGCGCGGCGACACAGATACGCAGTATTTT. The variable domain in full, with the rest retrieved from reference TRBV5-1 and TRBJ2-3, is KAGVTQTPRYLIKTRGQQVTLSCSPISGHRSVSWYQQTPGQGLQFLFEYFSETQRNKGNFPGRFSGRQFSNSRSEMNVSTLELGDSALYLCASSLEGRGDTDTQYFGPGTRLTVL.

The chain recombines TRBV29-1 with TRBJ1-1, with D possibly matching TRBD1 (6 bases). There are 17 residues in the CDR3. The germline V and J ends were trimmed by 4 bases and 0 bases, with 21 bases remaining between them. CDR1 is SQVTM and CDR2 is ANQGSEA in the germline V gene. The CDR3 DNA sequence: TGCAGCGTTGTTAGGGGGTCCGATACAGGCCTGAACACTGAAGCTTTCTTT. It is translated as CSVVRGSDTGLNTEAFF.

In DNA form, the CDR3 reads TGTGCCAGCAGTCAGGACAGGGGTAGCGAGCAGTACTTC. Translated, it gives CASSQDRGSEQYF. V is TRBV6-5 and J is TRBJ2-7; 9 bases line up with TRBD1. Per the germline V gene, CDR1 is MNHEY and CDR2 is SVGAGI. Trimming removed 5 bases from V and 6 bases from J; junction bases left unmatched: 5. This CDR3 is built from 13 residues.

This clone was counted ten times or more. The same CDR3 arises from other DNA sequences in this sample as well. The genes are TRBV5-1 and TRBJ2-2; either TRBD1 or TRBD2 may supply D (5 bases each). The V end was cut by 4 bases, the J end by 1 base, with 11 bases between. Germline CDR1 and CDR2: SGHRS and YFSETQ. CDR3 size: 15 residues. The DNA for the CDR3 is TGCGCCAGCAGCCCCGGGACGGAGAACACCGGGGAGCTGTTTTTT. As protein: CASSPGTENTGELFF.

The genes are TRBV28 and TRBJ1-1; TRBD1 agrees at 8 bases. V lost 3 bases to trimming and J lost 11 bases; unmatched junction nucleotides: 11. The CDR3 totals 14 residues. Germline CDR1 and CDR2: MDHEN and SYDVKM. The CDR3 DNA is TGTGCCAGCAGTTTGGGCGGGACAGGACTTTGGGCTTTCTTT. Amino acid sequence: CASSLGGTGLWAFF.

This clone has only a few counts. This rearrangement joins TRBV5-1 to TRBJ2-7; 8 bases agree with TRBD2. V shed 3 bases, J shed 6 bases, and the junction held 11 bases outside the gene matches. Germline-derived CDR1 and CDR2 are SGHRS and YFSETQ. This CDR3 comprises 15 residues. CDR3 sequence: CASSSTGTSQREQYF. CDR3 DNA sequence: TGCGCCAGCAGCTCGACCGGGACTAGTCAGCGCGAGCAGTACTTC.

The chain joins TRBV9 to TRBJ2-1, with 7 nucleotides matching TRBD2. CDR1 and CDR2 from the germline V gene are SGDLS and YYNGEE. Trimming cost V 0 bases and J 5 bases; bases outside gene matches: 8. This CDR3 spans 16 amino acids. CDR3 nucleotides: TGTGCCAGCAGCGTAGTACCGGGAGGCCGAAACAATGAGCAGTTCTTC. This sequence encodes CASSVVPGGRNNEQFF.

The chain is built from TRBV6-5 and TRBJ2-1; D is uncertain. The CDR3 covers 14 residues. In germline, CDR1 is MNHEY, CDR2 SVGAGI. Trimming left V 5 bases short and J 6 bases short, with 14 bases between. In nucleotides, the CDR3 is TGTGCCAGCAGTACCCCCCAATTCTCCAATGAGCAGTTCTTC. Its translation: CASSTPQFSNEQFF.